The subject of this entry is one TCR beta chain. This clone has just a few counts. Which antigen it targets is not known. The read finishes 3 residues shy of the CDR3 end, and the germline J gene is used to complete it. Relative to germline, V is 0 bases shorter and J is 1 base shorter, with 9 bases between their ends. CDR1 and CDR2 are drawn from the germline V gene: SGHVS, FNYEAQ. CDR3 length: 15 amino acids, cysteine to phenylalanine. Part of the CDR3 DNA is given, 36 bases translated from base 1. This sample stems from a study of T cell clonality in common variable immunodeficiency (dated by TCRdb to between 2014 and 2017). Study-wide conclusions, independent of this receptor: According to the authors, finding the cause of the higher clonality in CVID would require sequencing the repertoires of T cell subpopulations. TCRbeta clonality was higher in CVID subjects than in healthy controls (t-test p = 0.018), and the increase was most characteristic of about a third of subjects. Although equal DNA input was used, an average of roughly 85,000 unique sequences per sample was obtained for controls, compared with 30,000 to 35,000 for CVID samples. CVID TCRbeta sequences reportedly showed fewer deletions and N-nucleotide insertions and lacked highly modified clones with 13 or more V deletions. Fewer TCRbeta clones were shared among CVID subjects than among healthy controls (p < 0.0001). Differences among patients in the CVID cohort limited the correlations between repertoire features and clinical complications.

Standard criteria were used to diagnose CVID, namely serum IgG, IgA and/or IgM reduced below the normal range together with specific antibody deficiency. There were around 44 subjects in the CVID group (roughly 30 male and 15 or so female), ranging in age from roughly 9 to 65 years, with a mean age of about 42. Predominantly Caucasian heritage was noted among both the CVID patients and the healthy controls. At the time of study participation, every CVID subject had been on replacement immunoglobulin therapy for one year or longer. No CVID subject was ill or taking immunomodulatory or immunosuppressive medication when blood was collected. From each donor, roughly 5 to 8.5 ml of heparinized peripheral whole blood was collected. Genomic DNA from adults with common variable immune deficiency (CVID) and from healthy adult controls was used to sequence TCRbeta CDR3 repertoires. Diluted blood was density-centrifuged over Hypaque 1077 or Ficoll-Paque to isolate peripheral blood mononuclear cells. Genomic DNA was obtained from unsorted mononuclear cells using either Qiagen column purification or a centrifugation-based method.

CVID samples and control samples contributed equivalent amounts of genomic DNA as sequencing input. For every sample, a 60 bp segment covering the rearranged TCRbeta CDR3 region was amplified and then sequenced. The immunoSEQ assay, a bias-corrected multiplex PCR with high-throughput sequencing, was employed for TCRbeta amplification. The paper's data handling went like this. Every unique nucleotide sequence was considered a clone and was annotated with V, D and J genes, copy number and frequency. Sequences were labeled productive if in frame, and non-productive if out of frame or containing stop codons. Clonality was calculated from Shannon's entropy as previously described. The predicted amino acid sequences of productive clones were used to derive mean CDR3 Kyte-Doolittle hydropathy. The R hclust function was used to hierarchically cluster scaled V gene usage with Manhattan distance and complete linkage. Sharing of clones by CDR3 amino acid sequence was evaluated through resampling of 12 repertoires per group over 100 rounds. The repertoires were searched for 55 to 75 published EBV-specific TCRbeta sequences and roughly 250 published CMV-specific TCRbeta sequences. A couple of CVID samples that yielded fewer than 10,000 sequences were excluded from the analysis, so 42 CVID repertoires were retained. Held by TCRdb, this immuneACCESS table contains in-frame sequences only and omits some clones. Under half of the omission traces to an unresolved V gene where checked; the cause of the rest is unknown. For V, J and clone size, that table is used; D and trimming come from the DNA. For this sample, around 15,000 clones appear and none is a singleton. The ten largest clones take up about an eighth of the sample.

Sequenced material: peripheral blood mononuclear cells. This TCR derives from a human donor with common variable immunodeficiency. The chain is made from TRBV7-6 and TRBJ2-5; TRBD1 might be the D gene, on 6 matching bases. CDR3 DNA (partial): TGTGCCAGCAGCTTAGCCGGACAGCTCCAAGAGACC. It specifies CASSLAGQLQET. The whole CDR3 is CASSLAGQLQETQYF.